This T cell receptor (beta chain) came from a study of T cell responses to AZD1222 COVID-19 vaccine. Notes on the study in general: Spike-spanning, vaccine-associated CD4 TCRs were dominant at 160-218 and 743-854.

Assay: immunoSEQ multiplex PCR; the TCRdb copy retains only in-frame clones and omits some. The data show more than 85,000 clones, roughly 90% seen once. Worth noting for this clone: Antigen: not known.

Losses at the gene ends were 7 bases for V and 4 bases for J; bases not matched to a gene: 12. The length of the CDR3 is 15 residues. Germline V gene data show CDR1 as MNHEY and CDR2 as SVGAGI. Sequenced here: peripheral blood, sampled on day 0 of AZD1222 vaccination. V gene TRBV6-5 combines with J gene TRBJ1-2; 7 bases line up with TRBD1. This sequence was found in an adult in good health. CDR3 DNA sequence: TGTGCCAGCATCGCAGGGGCAGGGGGACCCTATGGCTACACCTTC. Protein sequence: CASIAGAGGPYGYTF.